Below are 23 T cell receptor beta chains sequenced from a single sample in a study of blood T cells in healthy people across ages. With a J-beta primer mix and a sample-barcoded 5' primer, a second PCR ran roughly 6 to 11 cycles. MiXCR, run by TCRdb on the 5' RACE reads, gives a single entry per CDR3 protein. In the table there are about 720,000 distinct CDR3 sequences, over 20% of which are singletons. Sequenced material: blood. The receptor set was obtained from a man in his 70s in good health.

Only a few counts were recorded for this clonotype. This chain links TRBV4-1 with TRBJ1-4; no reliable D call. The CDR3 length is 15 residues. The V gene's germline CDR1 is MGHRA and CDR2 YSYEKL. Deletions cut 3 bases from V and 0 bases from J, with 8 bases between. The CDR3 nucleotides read TGCGCCAGCAGCCATACCGGGACAACTAATGAAAAACTGTTTTTT. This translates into CASSHTGTTNEKLFF.

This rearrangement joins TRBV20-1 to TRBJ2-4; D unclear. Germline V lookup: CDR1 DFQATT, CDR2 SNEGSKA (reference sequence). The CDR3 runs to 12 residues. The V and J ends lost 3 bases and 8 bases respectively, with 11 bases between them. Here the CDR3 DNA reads TGCAGTGCTAGGTTGTCTAGGGACATTCAGTACTTC. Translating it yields CSARLSRDIQYF.

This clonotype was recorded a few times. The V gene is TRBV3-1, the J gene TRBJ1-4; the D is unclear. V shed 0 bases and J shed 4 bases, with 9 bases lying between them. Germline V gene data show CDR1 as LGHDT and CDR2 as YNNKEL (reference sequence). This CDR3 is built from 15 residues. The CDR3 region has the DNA TGTGCCAGCAGCCAAGAGGGTCTTTTTAATGAAAAACTGTTTTTT. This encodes CASSQEGLFNEKLFF.

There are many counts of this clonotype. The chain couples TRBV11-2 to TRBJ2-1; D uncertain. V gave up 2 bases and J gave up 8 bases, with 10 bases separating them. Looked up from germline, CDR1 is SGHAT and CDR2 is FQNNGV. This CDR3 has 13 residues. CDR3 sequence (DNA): TGTGCCAGCAGCTTAATGGGATGGGATGAGCAGTTCTTC. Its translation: CASSLMGWDEQFF.

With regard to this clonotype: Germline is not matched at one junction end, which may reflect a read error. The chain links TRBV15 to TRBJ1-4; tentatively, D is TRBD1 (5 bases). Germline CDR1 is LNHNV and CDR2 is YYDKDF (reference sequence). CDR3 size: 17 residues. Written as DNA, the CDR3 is TGCGCCACCAGCAGAGCTAAGACAGTTACTTCTAATGAAAAACTGTTTTTT. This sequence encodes CATSRAKTVTSNEKLFF.

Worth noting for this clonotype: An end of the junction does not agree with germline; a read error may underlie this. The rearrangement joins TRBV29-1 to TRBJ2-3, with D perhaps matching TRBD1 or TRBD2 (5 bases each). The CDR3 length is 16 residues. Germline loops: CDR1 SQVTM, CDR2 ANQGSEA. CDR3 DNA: TGCAGCGTTGTAATAGGCGGCCGGGGTCACACAGGTACGCAGTATTTT. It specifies CSVVIGGRGHTGTQYF.

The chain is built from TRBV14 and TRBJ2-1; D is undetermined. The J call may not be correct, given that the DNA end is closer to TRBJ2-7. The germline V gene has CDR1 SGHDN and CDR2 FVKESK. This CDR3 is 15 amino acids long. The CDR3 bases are TGTGCCAGCAGCCAAGATCGAGTTAGCTCCTACGAGCAGTACTTC. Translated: CASSQDRVSSYEQYF.

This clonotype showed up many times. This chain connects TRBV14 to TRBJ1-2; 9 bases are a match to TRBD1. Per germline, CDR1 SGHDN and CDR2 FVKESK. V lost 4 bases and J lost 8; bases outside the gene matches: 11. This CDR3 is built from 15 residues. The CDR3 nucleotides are TGTGCCAGCAGCCGACTAAGACAGGGGGTTGAAGGCTACACCTTC. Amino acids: CASSRLRQGVEGYTF.

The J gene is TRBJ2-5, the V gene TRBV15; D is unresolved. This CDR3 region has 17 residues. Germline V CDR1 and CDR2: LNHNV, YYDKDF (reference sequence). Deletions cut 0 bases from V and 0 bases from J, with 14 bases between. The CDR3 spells CATSRDLFGGNQETQYF. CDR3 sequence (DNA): TGTGCCACCAGCAGAGATCTATTTGGCGGAAACCAAGAGACCCAGTACTTC.

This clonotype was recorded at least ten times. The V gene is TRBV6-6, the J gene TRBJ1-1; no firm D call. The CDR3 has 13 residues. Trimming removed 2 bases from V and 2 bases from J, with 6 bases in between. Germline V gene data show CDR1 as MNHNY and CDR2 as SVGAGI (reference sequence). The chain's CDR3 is CASSYETNTEAFF. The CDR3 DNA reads TGTGCCAGCAGTTACGAGACCAACACTGAAGCTTTCTTT.

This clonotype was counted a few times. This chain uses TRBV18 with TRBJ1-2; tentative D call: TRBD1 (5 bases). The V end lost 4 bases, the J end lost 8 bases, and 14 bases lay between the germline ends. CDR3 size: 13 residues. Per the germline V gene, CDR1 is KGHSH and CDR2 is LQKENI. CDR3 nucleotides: TGTGCCAGCTCACAAACAGGTGCCAACGGCTACACCTTC. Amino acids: CASSQTGANGYTF.

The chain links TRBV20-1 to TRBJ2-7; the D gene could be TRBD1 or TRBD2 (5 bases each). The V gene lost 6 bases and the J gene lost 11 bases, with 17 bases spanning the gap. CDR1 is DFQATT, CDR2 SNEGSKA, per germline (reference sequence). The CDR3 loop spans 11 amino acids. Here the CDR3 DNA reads TGCAGTGCGACCAACCGGGACGGAAAGTACTTC. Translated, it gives CSATNRDGKYF.

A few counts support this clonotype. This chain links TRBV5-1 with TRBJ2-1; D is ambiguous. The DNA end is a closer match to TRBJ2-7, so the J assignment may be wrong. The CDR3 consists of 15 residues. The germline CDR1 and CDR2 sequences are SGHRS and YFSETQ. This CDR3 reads CASSQDTFRLYEQYF. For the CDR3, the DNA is TGCGCCAGCAGCCAAGACACCTTCCGTCTCTACGAGCAGTACTTC.

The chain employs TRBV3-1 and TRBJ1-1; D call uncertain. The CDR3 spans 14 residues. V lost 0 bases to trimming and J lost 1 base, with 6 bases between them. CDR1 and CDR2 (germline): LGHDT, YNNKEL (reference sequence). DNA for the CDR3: TGTGCCAGCAGCCAAGAAACGGGGAACACTGAAGCTTTCTTT. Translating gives CASSQETGNTEAFF.

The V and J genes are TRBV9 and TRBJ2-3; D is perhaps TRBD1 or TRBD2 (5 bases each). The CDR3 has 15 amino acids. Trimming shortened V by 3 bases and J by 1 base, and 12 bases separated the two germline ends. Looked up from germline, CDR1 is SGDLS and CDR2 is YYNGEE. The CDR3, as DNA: TGTGCCAGCAGCGGCAATAGGGGAGGCACAGATACGCAGTATTTT. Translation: CASSGNRGGTDTQYF.

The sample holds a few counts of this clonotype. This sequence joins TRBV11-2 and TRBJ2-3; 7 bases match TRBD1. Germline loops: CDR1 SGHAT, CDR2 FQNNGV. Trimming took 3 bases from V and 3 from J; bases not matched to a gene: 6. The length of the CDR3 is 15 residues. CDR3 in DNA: TGTGCCAGCAGCTTGACACTACAGGGGACAGATACGCAGTATTTT. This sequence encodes CASSLTLQGTDTQYF.

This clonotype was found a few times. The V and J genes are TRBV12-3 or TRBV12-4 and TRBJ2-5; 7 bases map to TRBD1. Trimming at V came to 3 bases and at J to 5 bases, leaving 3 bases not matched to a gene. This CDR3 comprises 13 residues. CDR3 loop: CASSFDRVETQYF. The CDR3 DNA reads TGTGCCAGCAGTTTCGACAGGGTTGAGACCCAGTACTTC.

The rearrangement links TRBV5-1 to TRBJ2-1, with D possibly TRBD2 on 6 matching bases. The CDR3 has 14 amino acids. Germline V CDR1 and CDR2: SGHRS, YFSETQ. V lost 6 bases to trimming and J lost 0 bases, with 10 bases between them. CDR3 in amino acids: CASTTSPSYNEQFF. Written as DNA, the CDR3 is TGCGCCAGCACCACTAGCCCCTCCTACAATGAGCAGTTCTTC. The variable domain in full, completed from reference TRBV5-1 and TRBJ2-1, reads KAGVTQTPRYLIKTRGQQVTLSCSPISGHRSVSWYQQTPGQGLQFLFEYFSETQRNKGNFPGRFSGRQFSNSRSEMNVSTLELGDSALYLCASTTSPSYNEQFFGPGTRLTVL.

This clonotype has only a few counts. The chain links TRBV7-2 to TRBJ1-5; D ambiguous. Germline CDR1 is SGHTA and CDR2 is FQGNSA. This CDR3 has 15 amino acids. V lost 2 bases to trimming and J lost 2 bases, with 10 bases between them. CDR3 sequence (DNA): TGTGCCAGCAGCTTACGCAGGTCGGGCAATCAGCCCCAGCATTTT. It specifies CASSLRRSGNQPQHF. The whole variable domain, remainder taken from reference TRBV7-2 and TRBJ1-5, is GAGVSQSPSNKVTEKGKDVELRCDPISGHTALYWYRQSLGQGLEFLIYFQGNSAPDKSGLPSDRFSAERTGGSVSTLTIQRTQQEDSAVYLCASSLRRSGNQPQHFGDGTRLSIL.

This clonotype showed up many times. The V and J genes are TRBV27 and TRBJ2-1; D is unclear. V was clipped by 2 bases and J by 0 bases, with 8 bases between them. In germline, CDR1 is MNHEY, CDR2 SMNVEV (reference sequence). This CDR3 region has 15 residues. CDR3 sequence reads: CASSLTSVSYNEQFF. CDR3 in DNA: TGTGCCAGCAGTTTAACGTCTGTCTCCTACAATGAGCAGTTCTTC.

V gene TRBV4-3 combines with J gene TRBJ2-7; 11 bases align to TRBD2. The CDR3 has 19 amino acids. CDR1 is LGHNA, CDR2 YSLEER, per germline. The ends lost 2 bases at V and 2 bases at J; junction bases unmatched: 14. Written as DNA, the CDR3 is TGCGCCAGCAGCCAAATCCGCACCCCTACTAGCGGGAGAACCTACGAGCAGTACGTC. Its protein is CASSQIRTPTSGRTYEQYV.

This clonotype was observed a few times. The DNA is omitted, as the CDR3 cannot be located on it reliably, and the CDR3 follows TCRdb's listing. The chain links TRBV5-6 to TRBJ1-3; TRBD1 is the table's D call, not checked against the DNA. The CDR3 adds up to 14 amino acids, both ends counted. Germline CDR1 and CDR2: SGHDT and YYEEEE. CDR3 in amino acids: CASSLVGAGNTMYF.

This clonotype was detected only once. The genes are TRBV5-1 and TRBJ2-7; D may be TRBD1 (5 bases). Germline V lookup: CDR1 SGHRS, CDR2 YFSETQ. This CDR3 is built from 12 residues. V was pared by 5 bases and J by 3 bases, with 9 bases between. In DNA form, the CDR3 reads TGCGCCAGCAGGGTACAGGACTACGAGCAGTACTTC. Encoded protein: CASRVQDYEQYF.